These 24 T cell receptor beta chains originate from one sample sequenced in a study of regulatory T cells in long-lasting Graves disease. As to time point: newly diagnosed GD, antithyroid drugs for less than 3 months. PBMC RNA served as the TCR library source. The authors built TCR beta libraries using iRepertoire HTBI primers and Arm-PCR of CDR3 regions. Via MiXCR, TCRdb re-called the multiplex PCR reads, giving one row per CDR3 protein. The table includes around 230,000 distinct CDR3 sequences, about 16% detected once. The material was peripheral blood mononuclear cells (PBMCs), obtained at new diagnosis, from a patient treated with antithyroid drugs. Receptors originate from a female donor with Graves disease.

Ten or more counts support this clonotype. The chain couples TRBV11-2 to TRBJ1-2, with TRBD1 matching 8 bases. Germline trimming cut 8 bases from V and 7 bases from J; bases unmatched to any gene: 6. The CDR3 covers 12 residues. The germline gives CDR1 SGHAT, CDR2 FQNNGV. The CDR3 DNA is TGTGCCAGCTCAGGGGGCAGGGGTGGCTACACCTTC. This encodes CASSGGRGGYTF.

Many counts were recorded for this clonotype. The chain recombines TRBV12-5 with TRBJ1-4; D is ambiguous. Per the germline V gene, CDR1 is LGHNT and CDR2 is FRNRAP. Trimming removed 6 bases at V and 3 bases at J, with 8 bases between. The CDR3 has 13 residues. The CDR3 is CASGGGANEKLFF. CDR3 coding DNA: TGTGCTAGTGGGGGAGGCGCTAATGAAAAACTGTTTTTT.

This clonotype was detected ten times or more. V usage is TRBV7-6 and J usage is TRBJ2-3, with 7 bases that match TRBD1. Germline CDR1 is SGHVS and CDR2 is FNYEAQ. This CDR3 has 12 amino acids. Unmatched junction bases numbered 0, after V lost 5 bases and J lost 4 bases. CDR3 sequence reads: CASSQGADTQYF. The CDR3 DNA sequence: TGTGCCAGCAGCCAGGGGGCAGATACGCAGTATTTT.

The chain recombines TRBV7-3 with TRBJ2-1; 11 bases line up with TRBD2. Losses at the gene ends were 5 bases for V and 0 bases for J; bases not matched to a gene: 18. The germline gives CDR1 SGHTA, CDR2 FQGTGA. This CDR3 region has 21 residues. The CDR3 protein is CASSLTGAGTSGSSSYNEQFF. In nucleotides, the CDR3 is TGTGCCAGCAGCCTTACAGGAGCTGGGACTAGCGGCTCGAGCTCCTACAATGAGCAGTTCTTC. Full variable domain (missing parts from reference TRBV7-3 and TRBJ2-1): GAGVSQTPSNKVTEKGKYVELRCDPISGHTALYWYRQSLGQGPEFLIYFQGTGAADDSGLPNDRFFAVRPEGSVSTLKIQRTERGDSAVYLCASSLTGAGTSGSSSYNEQFFGPGTRLTVL.

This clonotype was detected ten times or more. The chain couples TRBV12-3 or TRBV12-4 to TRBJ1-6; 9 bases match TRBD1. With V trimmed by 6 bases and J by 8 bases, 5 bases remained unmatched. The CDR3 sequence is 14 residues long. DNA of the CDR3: TGTGCCAGCAGCTGCGGGACAGGGCATTCACCCCTCCACTTT. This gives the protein CASSCGTGHSPLHF.

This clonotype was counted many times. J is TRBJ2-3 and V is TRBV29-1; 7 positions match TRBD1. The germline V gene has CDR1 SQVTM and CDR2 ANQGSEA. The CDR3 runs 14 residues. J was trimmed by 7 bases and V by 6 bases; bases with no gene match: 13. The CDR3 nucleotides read TGCAGCGTCGAAAGGACAGGCCTGGGGAATACGCAGTATTTT. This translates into CSVERTGLGNTQYF.

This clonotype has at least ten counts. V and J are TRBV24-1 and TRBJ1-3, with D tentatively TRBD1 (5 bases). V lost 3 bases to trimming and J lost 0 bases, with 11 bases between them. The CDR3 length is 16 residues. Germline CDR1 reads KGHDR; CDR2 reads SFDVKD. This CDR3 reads CATSDRDASSGNTIYF. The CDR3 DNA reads TGTGCCACCAGTGATAGGGACGCGAGCTCTGGAAACACCATATATTTT.

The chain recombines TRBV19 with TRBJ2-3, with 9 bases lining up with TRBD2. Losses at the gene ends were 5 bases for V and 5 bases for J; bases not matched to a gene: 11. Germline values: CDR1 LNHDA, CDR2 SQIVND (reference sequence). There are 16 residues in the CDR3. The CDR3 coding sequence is TGTGCCAGTAGTCGGGGACTAGCCTTAGCTAGAGATACGCAGTATTTT. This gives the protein CASSRGLALARDTQYF.

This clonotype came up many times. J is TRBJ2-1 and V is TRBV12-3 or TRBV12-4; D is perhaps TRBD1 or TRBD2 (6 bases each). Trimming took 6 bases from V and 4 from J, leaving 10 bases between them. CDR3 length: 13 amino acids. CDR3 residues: CASSRGTYNEQFF. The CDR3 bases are TGTGCCAGCAGCCGCGGGACATACAATGAGCAGTTCTTC.

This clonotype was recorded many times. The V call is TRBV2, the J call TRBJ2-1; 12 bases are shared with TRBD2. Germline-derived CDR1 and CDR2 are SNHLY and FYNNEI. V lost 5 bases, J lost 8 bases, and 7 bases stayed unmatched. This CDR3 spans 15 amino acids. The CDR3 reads CASSLAGGFRHEQFF. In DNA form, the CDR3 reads TGTGCCAGCAGTCTAGCGGGAGGGTTTAGGCATGAGCAGTTCTTC.

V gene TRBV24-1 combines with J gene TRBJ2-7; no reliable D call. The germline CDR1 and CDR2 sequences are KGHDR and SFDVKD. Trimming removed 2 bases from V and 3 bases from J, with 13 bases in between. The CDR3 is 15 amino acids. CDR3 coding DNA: TGTGCCACCAGTGATTCCAGGAAGGGTCTCTACGAGCAGTACTTC. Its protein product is CATSDSRKGLYEQYF.

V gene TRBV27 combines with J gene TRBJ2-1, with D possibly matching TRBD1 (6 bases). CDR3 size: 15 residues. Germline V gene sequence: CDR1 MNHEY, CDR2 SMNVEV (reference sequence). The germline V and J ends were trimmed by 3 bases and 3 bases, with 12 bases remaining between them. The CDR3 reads CASSFGGGGYNEQFF. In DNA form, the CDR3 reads TGTGCCAGCAGTTTTGGTGGGGGCGGCTACAATGAGCAGTTCTTC.

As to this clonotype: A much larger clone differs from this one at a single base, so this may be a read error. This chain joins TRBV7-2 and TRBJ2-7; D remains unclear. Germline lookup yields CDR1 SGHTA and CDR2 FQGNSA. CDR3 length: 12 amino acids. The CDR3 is CASGLSQYEQYF. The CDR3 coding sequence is TGTGCCAGCGGCTTAAGCCAGTACGAGCAGTACTTC.

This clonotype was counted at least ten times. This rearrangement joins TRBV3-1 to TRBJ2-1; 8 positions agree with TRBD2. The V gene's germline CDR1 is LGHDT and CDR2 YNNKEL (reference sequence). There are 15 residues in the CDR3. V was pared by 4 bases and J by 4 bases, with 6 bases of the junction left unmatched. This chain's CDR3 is CASSPGLGNYNEQFF. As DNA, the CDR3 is TGTGCCAGCAGCCCGGGACTAGGGAATTACAATGAGCAGTTCTTC.

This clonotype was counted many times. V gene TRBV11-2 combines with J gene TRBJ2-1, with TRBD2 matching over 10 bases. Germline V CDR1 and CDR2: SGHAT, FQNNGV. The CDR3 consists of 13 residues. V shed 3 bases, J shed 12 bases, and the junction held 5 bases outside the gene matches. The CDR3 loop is CASSFGLAELQFF. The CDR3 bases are TGTGCCAGCAGCTTCGGACTAGCGGAATTGCAGTTCTTC.

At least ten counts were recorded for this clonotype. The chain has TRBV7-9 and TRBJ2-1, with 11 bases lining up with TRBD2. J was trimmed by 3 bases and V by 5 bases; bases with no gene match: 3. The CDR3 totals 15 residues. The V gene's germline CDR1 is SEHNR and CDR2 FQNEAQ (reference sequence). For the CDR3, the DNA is TGTGCCAGCAGCGAGGGACTAGCGGACTACAATGAGCAGTTCTTC. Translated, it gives CASSEGLADYNEQFF.

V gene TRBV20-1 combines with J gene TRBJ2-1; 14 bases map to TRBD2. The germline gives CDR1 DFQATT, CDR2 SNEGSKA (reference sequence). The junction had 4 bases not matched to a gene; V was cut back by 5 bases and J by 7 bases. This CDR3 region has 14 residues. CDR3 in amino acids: CSAPRLAGGNEQFF. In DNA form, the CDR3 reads TGCAGTGCTCCCCGACTAGCGGGAGGGAATGAGCAGTTCTTC.

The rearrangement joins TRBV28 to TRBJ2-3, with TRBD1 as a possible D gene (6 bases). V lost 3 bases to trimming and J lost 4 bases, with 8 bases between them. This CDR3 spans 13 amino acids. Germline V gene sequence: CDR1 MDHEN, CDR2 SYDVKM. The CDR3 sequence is CASSLPGADTQYF. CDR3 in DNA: TGTGCCAGCAGTTTGCCAGGGGCAGATACGCAGTATTTT.

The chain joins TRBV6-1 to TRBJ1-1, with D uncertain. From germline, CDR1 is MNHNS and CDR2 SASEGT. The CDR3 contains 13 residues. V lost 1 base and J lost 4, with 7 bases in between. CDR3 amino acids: CASSEGGITEAFF. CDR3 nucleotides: TGTGCCAGCAGTGAAGGAGGAATCACTGAAGCTTTCTTT.

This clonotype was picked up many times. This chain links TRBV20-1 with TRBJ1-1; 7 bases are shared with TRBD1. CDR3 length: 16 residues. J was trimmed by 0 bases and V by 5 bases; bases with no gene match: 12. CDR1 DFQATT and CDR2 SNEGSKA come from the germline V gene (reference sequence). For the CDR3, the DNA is TGCAGTGCTTGGGCGGACAGGTCTGCTCTGAACACTGAAGCTTTCTTT. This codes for CSAWADRSALNTEAFF.

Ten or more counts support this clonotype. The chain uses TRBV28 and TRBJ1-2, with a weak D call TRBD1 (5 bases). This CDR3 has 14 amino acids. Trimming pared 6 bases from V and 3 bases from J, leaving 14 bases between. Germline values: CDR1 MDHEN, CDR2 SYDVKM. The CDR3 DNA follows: TGTGCCAGCAGAGGTAGGGGCAGTCACTATGGCTACACCTTC. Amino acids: CASRGRGSHYGYTF.

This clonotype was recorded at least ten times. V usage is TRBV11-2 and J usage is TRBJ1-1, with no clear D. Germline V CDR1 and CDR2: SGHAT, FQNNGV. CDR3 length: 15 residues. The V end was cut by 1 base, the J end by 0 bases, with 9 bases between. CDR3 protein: CASSLGVVMNTEAFF. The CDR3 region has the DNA TGTGCCAGCAGCTTAGGTGTGGTCATGAACACTGAAGCTTTCTTT. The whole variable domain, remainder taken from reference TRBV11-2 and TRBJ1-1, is EAGVAQSPRYKIIEKRQSVAFWCNPISGHATLYWYQQILGQGPKLLIQFQNNGVVDDSQLPKDRFSAERLKGVDSTLKIQPAKLEDSAVYLCASSLGVVMNTEAFFGQGTRLTVV.

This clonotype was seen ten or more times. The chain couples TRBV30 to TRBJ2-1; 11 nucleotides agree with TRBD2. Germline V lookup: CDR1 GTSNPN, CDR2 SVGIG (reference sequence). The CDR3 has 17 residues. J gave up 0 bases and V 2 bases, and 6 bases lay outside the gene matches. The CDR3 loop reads CAWSRTSGWPSYNEQFF. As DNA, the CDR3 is TGTGCCTGGAGTCGGACTAGCGGGTGGCCCTCCTACAATGAGCAGTTCTTC.

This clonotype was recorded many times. CDR3: CASTVYEQYF. The DNA of the CDR3 is TGTGCCAGCACCGTATACGAGCAGTACTTC. This chain joins TRBV28 and TRBJ2-7, with D hard to call. V gave up 7 bases and J gave up 4 bases, with 5 bases separating them. This CDR3 is 10 amino acids long. From germline, CDR1 is MDHEN and CDR2 SYDVKM.